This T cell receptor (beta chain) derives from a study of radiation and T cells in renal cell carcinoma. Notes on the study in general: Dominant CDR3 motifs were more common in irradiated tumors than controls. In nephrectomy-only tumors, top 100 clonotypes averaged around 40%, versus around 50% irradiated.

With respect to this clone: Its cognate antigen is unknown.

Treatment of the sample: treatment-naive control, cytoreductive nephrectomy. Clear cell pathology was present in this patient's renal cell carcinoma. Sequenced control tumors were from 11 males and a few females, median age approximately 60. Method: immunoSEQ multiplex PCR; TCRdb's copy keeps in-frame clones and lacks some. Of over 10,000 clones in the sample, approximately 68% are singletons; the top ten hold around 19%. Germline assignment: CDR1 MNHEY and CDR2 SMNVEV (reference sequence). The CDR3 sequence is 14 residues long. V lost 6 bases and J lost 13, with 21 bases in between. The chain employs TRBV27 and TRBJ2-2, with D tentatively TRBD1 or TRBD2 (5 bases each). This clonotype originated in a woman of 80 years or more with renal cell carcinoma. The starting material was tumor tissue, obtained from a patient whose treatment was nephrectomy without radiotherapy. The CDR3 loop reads CASSEGDPLWRLFF. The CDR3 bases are TGTGCCAGCAGCGAAGGGGACCCACTGTGGCGGCTGTTTTTT.